This TCR beta chain is drawn from a study of blood T cell repertoires in COVID-19. For the study at large: Acute and convalescent COVID-19 specimens originated in the United States, Italy and Spain. Nucleic acid was either cDNA or gDNA, and it came from T cells, B-cell-depleted T cells, or PBMCs.

TCRdb keeps only in-frame clones here, not all; method: immunoSEQ multiplex PCR. The table lists 200,000 to 250,000 clones, 65% to 85% of them singletons. V was clipped by 4 bases and J by 0 bases, with 16 bases between them. The CDR3 is 16 amino acids. Cohorts were assigned according to the clinical history that participants reported. This TCR was recovered from a middle-aged woman who had recovered from COVID-19. Sequenced material: PBMCs or T cells enriched from blood (not recorded which). V gene TRBV5-3 combines with J gene TRBJ1-2; the D is unclear. TRBV5-3 is an open reading frame, and its role is uncertain. CDR3 region: CARSPPPGEANYGYTF. The CDR3 nucleotides read TGTGCCAGAAGCCCGCCCCCCGGGGAGGCTAACTATGGCTACACCTTC.